This TCR beta chain was sequenced for a study of CD8+CD57+ T cells in acquired aplastic anemia. Patients who underwent sequencing had shown CD8+CD57+ cell expansion by flow cytometry. This clonotype was counted only a few times. Investigators profiled TCR beta VDJ and CDR3 from genomic DNA template. TCRdb redid the calling of the reads with MiXCR, one entry per CDR3 protein. The sample carries 150,000 to 200,000 distinct CDR3 sequences, about half recorded once. This receptor was identified in a human donor with aplastic anemia. Sequencing used sorted CD4+, CD8+, or CD8+CD57+ T cells (not recorded which) from PBMCs.

The CDR3 loop is CASSQPEGSLSYEQYF. CDR3 sequence (DNA): TGTGCCAGCAGCCAACCCGAGGGTAGCCTCTCCTACGAGCAGTACTTC. The genes are TRBV14 and TRBJ2-7; possibly TRBD2 for D (5 bases). V lost 2 bases to trimming and J lost 0 bases, with 14 bases between them. CDR3 size: 16 residues. CDR1 SGHDN and CDR2 FVKESK come from the germline V gene.